A single sample gave rise to the 22 T cell receptor beta chains below, sequenced in a study of regulatory T cells in long-lasting Graves disease. Arm-PCR with iRepertoire HTBI primers amplified the CDR3 regions for these TCR beta libraries. TCRdb re-derived calls from the multiplex PCR reads in MiXCR, one entry per CDR3 protein. The sample records 300,000 to 500,000 distinct CDR3 sequences, around 21% being singletons. The time point was: persistent/refractory GD, antithyroid drugs over 5 years with positive TRAb. Researchers made the TCR library from RNA that was extracted from PBMCs. The material sequenced was peripheral blood mononuclear cells (PBMCs), taken when the disease was refractory, from a patient treated with antithyroid drugs. Every receptor here comes from a female donor with Graves disease.

This clonotype was detected ten times or more. The chain employs TRBV28 and TRBJ2-7, with unresolved D. V was shortened by 3 bases and J by 3 bases, with 12 bases between the two germline ends. Per germline, CDR1 MDHEN and CDR2 SYDVKM. CDR3 length: 14 amino acids. In nucleotides, the CDR3 is TGTGCCAGCAGTTTGAGGCAGCTATACTACGAGCAGTACTTC. This codes for CASSLRQLYYEQYF. The variable domain in full, with the rest retrieved from reference TRBV28 and TRBJ2-7, is DVKVTQSSRYLVKRTGEKVFLECVQDMDHENMFWYRQDPGLGLRLIYFSYDVKMKEKGDIPEGYSVSREKKERFSLILESASTNQTSMYLCASSLRQLYYEQYFGPGTRLTVT.

The DNA of the CDR3 is TGCGCCAGCAGCCAAGATCCGGGGGGGGTACGGGAAGCTTTCTTT. It is translated as CASSQDPGGVREAFF. The chain couples TRBV4-1 to TRBJ1-1; D may be TRBD1 (5 bases). Germline CDR1 reads MGHRA; CDR2 reads YSYEKL. There are 15 residues in the CDR3. Trimming shortened V by 0 bases and J by 8 bases, and 16 bases separated the two germline ends.

This clonotype was counted a few times. J is TRBJ2-7 and V is TRBV2; 9 nucleotides agree with TRBD1. The CDR3 is 15 amino acids. Trimming took 5 bases from V and 3 from J; bases not matched to a gene: 8. CDR1 and CDR2 from the germline V gene are SNHLY and FYNNEI. CDR3 nucleotides: TGTGCCAGCAGTTTGACAGGGGGGACCCACTACGAGCAGTACTTC. This translates into CASSLTGGTHYEQYF.

The genes are TRBV3-2 and TRBJ2-5; the table's D call, TRBD1, has no DNA check behind it. TRBV3-2 represents a pseudogene. The CDR3 spans 14 residues. CDR3 residues: CASSQDRNRETQYF. CDR3 in DNA: TGTGCCAGCAGCCAAGATCGAAACAGGGAGACCCAGTACTTC.

The rearrangement links TRBV6-1 to TRBJ1-4, with a weak D call TRBD1 (5 bases). The CDR3 has 13 residues. V gave up 8 bases and J gave up 2 bases, with 9 bases separating them. From germline, CDR1 is MNHNS and CDR2 SASEGT. CDR3 residues: CASQGSTNEKLFF. The CDR3 DNA sequence: TGTGCCAGCCAGGGATCTACTAATGAAAAACTGTTTTTT.

Many counts were recorded for this clonotype. This chain connects TRBV6-2 or TRBV6-3 to TRBJ2-5; D remains unclear. CDR1 and CDR2 from the germline V gene are MNHEY and SVGEGT. The CDR3 consists of 14 residues. The V end was cut by 2 bases, the J end by 2 bases, with 9 bases between. CDR3: CASSYLAGQETQYF. The DNA for the CDR3 is TGTGCCAGCAGTTACCTGGCAGGACAAGAGACCCAGTACTTC.

As to this clonotype: The junction does not match germline at one end; this may be a read error. The chain has TRBV19 and TRBJ1-4; 7 bases map to TRBD1. CDR1 is LNHDA, CDR2 SQIVND, per germline (reference sequence). The CDR3 is 17 amino acids. Written as DNA, the CDR3 is TGTGCCAGTAGTATGCTACTTCCGGGACAGCCTAATGAAAAGCTGTTTTTT. Its translation is CASSMLLPGQPNEKLFF.

This clonotype appeared many times. The DNA of the CDR3 is TGTGCCAGCAGTTACTCGGCAGGGGGTGGTGATGAAAAACTGTTTTTT. Protein sequence: CASSYSAGGGDEKLFF. The J gene is TRBJ1-4, the V gene TRBV6-2 or TRBV6-3; 7 positions match TRBD1. CDR3 length: 16 amino acids. Germline assignment: CDR1 MNHEY and CDR2 SVGEGT. V trimming: 0 bases; J trimming: 6 bases; junction bases outside the gene matches: 7.

The table lists this clonotype with a count of one. A single base separates this from a much larger clone, so it may be a read error. The chain has TRBV7-2 and TRBJ1-2, with unresolved D. Looked up from germline, CDR1 is SGHTA and CDR2 is FQGNSA. The CDR3 consists of 15 residues. V gave up 5 bases and J gave up 4 bases, with 17 bases separating them. For the CDR3, the DNA is TGTGCCAGCAGCGTTTTGAGCGGAAGCGGCTATGGCTACACCTTC. Protein sequence: CASSVLSGSGYGYTF.

The chain carries TRBV29-1 and TRBJ1-2; D gene unclear. The CDR3 spans 11 residues. CDR1 and CDR2 from the germline V gene are SQVTM and ANQGSEA. V lost 3 bases and J lost 11, with 13 bases in between. The CDR3 reads CSVDGGLRYTF. DNA of the CDR3: TGCAGCGTTGACGGTGGGCTCAGGTACACCTTC.

This chain uses TRBV19 with TRBJ1-3; D is perhaps TRBD1 (6 bases). The V gene's germline CDR1 is LNHDA and CDR2 SQIVND (reference sequence). V was clipped by 7 bases and J by 0 bases, with 10 bases between them. The CDR3 runs 14 residues. CDR3 sequence (DNA): TGTGCCAGTAACAGGGACAACTCTGGAAACACCATATATTTT. It encodes CASNRDNSGNTIYF.

Ten or more counts support this clonotype. J is TRBJ1-5 and V is TRBV28; tentatively, D is TRBD1 (6 bases). Germline V gene lookup returns CDR1 MDHEN and CDR2 SYDVKM. This CDR3 has 14 residues. Trimming removed 7 bases at V and 1 base at J, with 11 bases between. CDR3 sequence: CASTRDNSNQPQHF. The CDR3 DNA reads as TGTGCCAGCACCAGGGACAACAGCAATCAGCCCCAGCATTTT.

This clonotype has ten or more counts. V gene TRBV20-1 combines with J gene TRBJ1-1; TRBD1 aligns across 7 bases. V trimming: 0 bases; J trimming: 7 bases; junction bases outside the gene matches: 11. Germline V gene sequence: CDR1 DFQATT, CDR2 SNEGSKA (reference sequence). CDR3 length: 15 amino acids. The CDR3 nucleotides read TGCAGTGCTAGAGATGGGGGACAGTCTCAGCGTGAAGCTTTCTTT. Its protein is CSARDGGQSQREAFF.

The sample holds a few counts of this clonotype. The chain links TRBV11-2 to TRBJ1-2; D is possibly TRBD1 (5 bases). The CDR3 runs 16 residues. V lost 0 bases and J 7 bases, leaving 18 bases between the germline ends. Germline V gene sequence: CDR1 SGHAT, CDR2 FQNNGV. The CDR3 DNA reads as TGTGCCAGCAGCTTAGATGGGGTTTCCGGGGCCGGTGGCTACACCTTC. Amino acids: CASSLDGVSGAGGYTF.

The chain carries TRBV20-1 and TRBJ1-4; the D gene is possibly TRBD1 (5 bases). This CDR3 has 14 amino acids. The V and J ends lost 6 bases and 4 bases respectively, with 15 bases between them. Germline lookup yields CDR1 DFQATT and CDR2 SNEGSKA (reference sequence). The CDR3: CSAEPTDINEKLFF. DNA for the CDR3: TGCAGTGCCGAACCGACAGATATTAATGAAAAACTGTTTTTT.

This clonotype was picked up many times. V gene TRBV6-1 combines with J gene TRBJ1-4, with 10 bases lining up with TRBD1. This CDR3 has 13 residues. V shed 6 bases and J 7 bases; nucleotides not matched to a gene: 2. CDR1 is MNHNS, CDR2 SASEGT, per germline. CDR3 in amino acids: CASRGQGREKLFF. The CDR3 bases are TGTGCCAGCAGGGGACAGGGGCGTGAAAAACTGTTTTTT.

In this sample, this clonotype turned up a few times. V usage is TRBV24-1 and J usage is TRBJ2-5, with TRBD2 matching 8 bases. The CDR3 runs to 15 residues. CDR1 KGHDR and CDR2 SFDVKD come from the germline V gene. The V and J ends lost 1 base and 2 bases, in that order; junction bases with no gene match: 2. CDR3 coding DNA: TGTGCCACCAGTGATTTTGCGGGAGGACAAGAGACCCAGTACTTC. It translates to CATSDFAGGQETQYF.

This chain uses TRBV19 with TRBJ2-7; TRBD2 might be the D (5 bases). This CDR3 has 13 amino acids. With 4 bases removed from V and 3 bases from J, the gap between germline ends came to 10 bases. Germline assignment: CDR1 LNHDA and CDR2 SQIVND (reference sequence). CDR3 loop: CASSTYSGYEQYF. For the CDR3, the DNA is TGTGCCAGTAGTACATACAGCGGCTACGAGCAGTACTTC.

There are many counts of this clonotype. The chain joins TRBV6-1 to TRBJ2-5, with 11 bases matching TRBD2. CDR3 length equals 16 residues. V gave up 8 bases and J gave up 4 bases; unmatched junction bases: 12. Germline assignment: CDR1 MNHNS and CDR2 SASEGT. Written as DNA, the CDR3 is TGTGCCAGCCGAAGAATCTTAGCGGGAGGGGGAGAGACCCAGTACTTC. Protein: CASRRILAGGGETQYF.

The chain combines TRBV9 with TRBJ1-1; a weak D match, TRBD1 (5 bases). Between the trimmed V and J ends, which lost 6 bases and 5 bases, there was a span of 17 bases. CDR1 is SGDLS, CDR2 YYNGEE, per germline. The CDR3 has 14 amino acids. The CDR3 spells CASTAGLVGTEAFF. CDR3 DNA sequence: TGTGCCAGCACGGCAGGGCTTGTTGGGACTGAAGCTTTCTTT.

Only a few counts were recorded for this clonotype. The chain joins TRBV7-9 to TRBJ2-7, with D unclear. The V gene lost 3 bases and the J gene lost 2 bases, with 14 bases spanning the gap. The CDR3 spans 15 residues. Per the germline V gene, CDR1 is SEHNR and CDR2 is FQNEAQ (reference sequence). DNA of the CDR3: TGTGCCAGCAGCTTGGGGTACCGGGCTCCCTACGAGCAGTACTTC. Amino acid sequence: CASSLGYRAPYEQYF.

This clonotype turned up a few times. The junction departs from germline at one end; a sequencing error may be responsible. The gene calls are TRBV5-1 and TRBJ2-2, with 12 bases fitting TRBD2. The CDR3 has 17 amino acids. The germline CDR1 and CDR2 sequences are SGHRS and YFSETQ. The CDR3 sequence: CASSLRLAGVGTGELFF. As DNA, the CDR3 is TGTGCCAGCAGCTTGAGACTAGCGGGAGTTGGAACCGGGGAGCTGTTTTTT.